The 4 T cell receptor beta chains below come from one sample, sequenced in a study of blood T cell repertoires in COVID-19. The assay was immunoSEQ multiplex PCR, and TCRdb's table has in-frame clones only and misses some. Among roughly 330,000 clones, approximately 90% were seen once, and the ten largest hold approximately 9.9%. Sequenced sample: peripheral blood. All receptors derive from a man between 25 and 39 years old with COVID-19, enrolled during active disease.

CDR3 amino acids: CASSFTTSAYYEQYF. CDR3 coding DNA: TGTGCCAGCAGCTTTACGACTAGCGCGTACTACGAGCAGTACTTC. This chain uses TRBV7-3 with TRBJ2-7; 8 bases are shared with TRBD2. The CDR3 consists of 15 residues. Germline CDR1 and CDR2: SGHTA and FQGTGA. Trimming at V came to 3 bases and at J to 3 bases, leaving 7 bases not matched to a gene.

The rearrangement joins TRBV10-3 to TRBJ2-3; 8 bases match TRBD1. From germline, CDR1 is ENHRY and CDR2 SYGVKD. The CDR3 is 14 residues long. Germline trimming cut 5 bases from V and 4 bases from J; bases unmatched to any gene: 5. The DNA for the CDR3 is TGTGCCATCAGTCTACAGGGGGTCTCAGATACGCAGTATTTT. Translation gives CAISLQGVSDTQYF.

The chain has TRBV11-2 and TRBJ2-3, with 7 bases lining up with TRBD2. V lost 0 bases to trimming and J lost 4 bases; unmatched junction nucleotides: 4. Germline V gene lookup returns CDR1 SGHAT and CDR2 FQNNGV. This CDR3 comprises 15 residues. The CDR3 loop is CASSLDLAGADTQYF. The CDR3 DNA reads TGTGCCAGCAGCTTAGATCTGGCGGGAGCAGATACGCAGTATTTT.

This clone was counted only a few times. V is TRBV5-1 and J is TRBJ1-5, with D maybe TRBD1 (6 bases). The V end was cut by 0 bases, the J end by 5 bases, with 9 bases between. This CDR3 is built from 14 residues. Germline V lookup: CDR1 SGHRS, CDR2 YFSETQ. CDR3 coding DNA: TGCGCCAGCAGCTTGGGACAGGAGGATCAGCCCCAGCATTTT. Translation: CASSLGQEDQPQHF. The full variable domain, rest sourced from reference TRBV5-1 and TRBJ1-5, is KAGVTQTPRYLIKTRGQQVTLSCSPISGHRSVSWYQQTPGQGLQFLFEYFSETQRNKGNFPGRFSGRQFSNSRSEMNVSTLELGDSALYLCASSLGQEDQPQHFGDGTRLSIL.